This is a list of T cell receptor beta chains from one sample in a study of cytomegalovirus exposure and HLA in healthy donors. The data were produced by immunoSEQ multiplex PCR, yet TCRdb's version contains in-frame clones alone and is incomplete. Across over 90,000 clones, the top ten clones capture about 3% of the sample. Sequences were obtained from PBMCs. Every receptor here comes from a man aged 35-49 years in good health and CMV-seronegative. Both conserved end residues are part of each CDR3. Fields, in order: J gene, CDR3 length, V gene, D gene, CDR3 DNA, CDR3 protein. D genes are given only for firm matches.

j_call: TRBJ2-1; cdr3_length: 16; v_call: TRBV5-8; d_call: .; cdr3_nt: TGTGCCAGCAGCTTGATGCGGGGTAGGTCCTACAATGAGCAGTTCTTC; cdr3_aa: CASSLMRGRSYNEQFF
j_call: TRBJ1-2; cdr3_length: 16; v_call: TRBV9; d_call: TRBD1; cdr3_nt: TGTGCCAGCAGCGTAGCTACGTGGCAGGGGGACGATGGCTACACCTTC; cdr3_aa: CASSVATWQGDDGYTF
j_call: TRBJ2-2; cdr3_length: 13; v_call: TRBV9; d_call: .; cdr3_nt: TGTGCCAGCAGTGACAGGAACACCGGGGAGCTGTTTTTT; cdr3_aa: CASSDRNTGELFF
j_call: TRBJ2-6; cdr3_length: 14; v_call: TRBV29-1; d_call: .; cdr3_nt: TGCAGCGTTGAAAGCAACTCTGGGGCCAACGTCCTGACTTTC; cdr3_aa: CSVESNSGANVLTF
j_call: TRBJ1-2; cdr3_length: 17; v_call: TRBV5-5; d_call: TRBD1; cdr3_nt: TGTGCCAGCAGCTTGGGGGGGACCGGGACAGGGGGCCATGGCTACACCTTC; cdr3_aa: CASSLGGTGTGGHGYTF
j_call: TRBJ2-5; cdr3_length: 14; v_call: TRBV5-1; d_call: .; cdr3_nt: TGCGCCAGCAGCTTACAGGTGCGGCAAGAGACCCAGTACTTC; cdr3_aa: CASSLQVRQETQYF
j_call: TRBJ2-1; cdr3_length: 16; v_call: TRBV9; d_call: TRBD2; cdr3_nt: TGTGCCAGCAGCGTAGAATCTCTAGCGGGGCGCAATGAGCAGTTCTTC; cdr3_aa: CASSVESLAGRNEQFF
j_call: TRBJ2-1; cdr3_length: 16; v_call: TRBV5-4; d_call: TRBD2; cdr3_nt: TGTGCCAGCAGCTTGGGGGCGGGAGTATCCTACAATGAGCAGTTCTTC; cdr3_aa: CASSLGAGVSYNEQFF
j_call: TRBJ2-2; cdr3_length: 17; v_call: TRBV4-1; d_call: TRBD2; cdr3_nt: TGCGCCAGCAGCCTTGGACTAGCGGGGGGACAGACCGGGGAGCTGTTTTTT; cdr3_aa: CASSLGLAGGQTGELFF
j_call: TRBJ2-3; cdr3_length: 18; v_call: TRBV19; d_call: TRBD2; cdr3_nt: TGTGCCAGCGCCCCGGGCCTAGCGGGAGGGAGGAGCACAGATACGCAGTATTTT; cdr3_aa: CASAPGLAGGRSTDTQYF
j_call: TRBJ2-1; cdr3_length: 12; v_call: TRBV4-3; d_call: .; cdr3_nt: TGCGCCAGCAGCGCGCCTAGTCCTGAGCAGTTCTTC; cdr3_aa: CASSAPSPEQFF
j_call: TRBJ2-5; cdr3_length: 13; v_call: TRBV6-1; d_call: TRBD1; cdr3_nt: TGTGCCAGCAGTCCGGGACAGAAAGAGACCCAGTACTTC; cdr3_aa: CASSPGQKETQYF
j_call: TRBJ2-7; cdr3_length: 14; v_call: TRBV10-3; d_call: .; cdr3_nt: TGTGCCATCAGACCGACGCTAGTCCATAACGAGCAGTACTTC; cdr3_aa: CAIRPTLVHNEQYF
j_call: TRBJ1-5; cdr3_length: 12; v_call: TRBV30; d_call: .; cdr3_nt: TGTGCCTGGAGCCAGGCTAATCAGCCCCAGCATTTT; cdr3_aa: CAWSQANQPQHF
j_call: TRBJ2-1; cdr3_length: 15; v_call: TRBV9; d_call: TRBD1; cdr3_nt: TGTGCCAGCAGCGCTCGGACAGGGGCTTACAATGAGCAGTTCTTC; cdr3_aa: CASSARTGAYNEQFF
j_call: TRBJ1-4; cdr3_length: 13; v_call: TRBV27; d_call: TRBD1; cdr3_nt: TGTGCCAGCAGTTTATCACAGGGGATACAACTGTTTTTT; cdr3_aa: CASSLSQGIQLFF
j_call: TRBJ1-5; cdr3_length: 14; v_call: TRBV2; d_call: TRBD1; cdr3_nt: TGTGCCAGCAGTGGGGACAGAGCAAGGGAGCCCCAGCATTTT; cdr3_aa: CASSGDRAREPQHF
j_call: TRBJ1-1; cdr3_length: 15; v_call: TRBV18; d_call: .; cdr3_nt: TGTGCCAGCTCACCTCCTTCGGTTAGTGACACTGAAGCTTTCTTT; cdr3_aa: CASSPPSVSDTEAFF
j_call: TRBJ1-1; cdr3_length: 14; v_call: TRBV2; d_call: .; cdr3_nt: TGTGCCAGCAGTGGGTTGACGGGGAACACTGAAGCTTTCTTT; cdr3_aa: CASSGLTGNTEAFF
j_call: TRBJ1-5; cdr3_length: 14; v_call: TRBV7-9; d_call: TRBD1; cdr3_nt: TGTGCCAGCAGCTCAGCAGGGGGCGGTCAGCCCCAGCATTTT; cdr3_aa: CASSSAGGGQPQHF
j_call: TRBJ2-5; cdr3_length: 18; v_call: TRBV7-8; d_call: TRBD2; cdr3_nt: TGTGCCAGCAGCTTATCCCCAAGGGGACTAGCGGATAAAGAGACCCAGTACTTC; cdr3_aa: CASSLSPRGLADKETQYF
j_call: TRBJ2-5; cdr3_length: 15; v_call: TRBV4-3; d_call: TRBD1; cdr3_nt: TGCGCCAGCAGCCAAACGACAGGGTTCCAAGAGACCCAGTACTTC; cdr3_aa: CASSQTTGFQETQYF